This T cell receptor (beta chain) was recorded in a study of regulatory T cells in long-lasting Graves disease. Time point given: persistent/refractory GD, antithyroid drugs over 5 years with positive TRAb. Researchers made the TCR library from RNA that was extracted from PBMCs. Peripheral blood, around 9 milliliters of it, was drawn into EDTA tubes. Trimming cost V 3 bases and J 5 bases, with 11 bases left between them. The CDR3 contains 12 residues. Germline-derived CDR1 and CDR2 are DFQATT and SNEGSKA (reference sequence). This clonotype occurred a few times. To make TCR beta libraries, researchers used iRepertoire HTBI primers and Arm-PCR of CDR3 regions. Each CDR3 protein is one row after TCRdb ran MiXCR on the multiplex PCR reads. The repertoire consists of fewer than 400,000 distinct CDR3 sequences, with roughly 20% occurring once and the leading ten covering 20% to 25%.

Source: peripheral blood mononuclear cells (PBMCs), taken when the disease was refractory, from a patient treated with antithyroid drugs. The genes are TRBV20-1 and TRBJ2-7; D gene unclear. This TCR was recovered from a female donor with Graves disease. This chain's CDR3 is CSARFVKDEQYF. The CDR3 DNA is TGCAGTGCTAGGTTCGTGAAGGACGAGCAGTACTTC.